This is a list of T cell receptor beta chains from one sample in a study of T-cell reconstitution after alpha-beta-depleted transplantation in children. TCRdb processed the PCR reads anew with MiXCR; each CDR3 protein has one entry. The sample has 450,000 to 500,000 distinct CDR3 sequences, under 15% seen once; the top ten hold around 5.8%. Sequenced material: PBMCs from the stem cell graft donor, taken from the stem cell graft. These receptor sequences come from a human donor who donated a stem cell graft to a child with combined immunodeficiency. Both conserved end residues are trimmed from each CDR3.

v_gene	j_gene	CDR3aa
TRBV7-9	TRBJ2-2	ASSFGQGFTGELF
TRBV11-3	TRBJ2-3	ASSLLLPGTLGTDTQY
TRBV12-3/TRBV12-4	TRBJ2-1	ASSFNPPPINEQF
TRBV5-6	TRBJ2-5	ASSLAGRQETQY
TRBV7-2	TRBJ2-1	ASSSTGYNEQF
TRBV9	TRBJ2-7	ASSVRSGTDSSYEQY
TRBV4-3	TRBJ1-2	ASSQGLRDGLNYGYT
TRBV4-2	TRBJ2-7	ASSQGEGEQY
TRBV7-2	TRBJ2-3	ASSLVGAADTQY
TRBV11-3	TRBJ2-1	ASSLGTLSSYNEQF
TRBV5-1	TRBJ2-1	ASSLNRGQF
TRBV3-1	TRBJ2-1	ASSQMSNSYNEQF
TRBV5-6	TRBJ1-2	ASSTAGRKIYGYT
TRBV10-3	TRBJ2-1	AISARAEAGGPYNEQF
TRBV20-1	TRBJ2-7	SARGTEAYEQY
TRBV5-6	TRBJ2-1	ASILGLAGGPGNEQF
TRBV28	TRBJ2-2	ASSLGGQDAGELF
TRBV7-2	TRBJ2-4	ASSLGSAKNIQY
TRBV7-6	TRBJ2-2	ASSRQVSGELF
TRBV12-3/TRBV12-4	TRBJ1-2	ASSFTFGYT
TRBV6-2/TRBV6-3	TRBJ2-2	ASSKTVGATGELF
TRBV11-3	TRBJ2-7	ASSLLSLAGVYEQY
TRBV12-3/TRBV12-4	TRBJ1-5	ASSLGFNQPQH
TRBV4-2	TRBJ2-7	ASSQSTGVRPYEQY
TRBV6-1	TRBJ2-2	ASSERILTGELF
TRBV11-2	TRBJ2-1	ASSRGGAGGNEQF
TRBV7-2	TRBJ2-5	ASSLRGQDRGRVETQY
TRBV27	TRBJ2-1	ASSWSGTNNEQF
TRBV20-1	TRBJ2-7	SARGLAGGHGAGEQY
TRBV27	TRBJ2-5	ASSTLAGEETQY
TRBV20-1	TRBJ2-7	SAMRPGQGNYEQY
TRBV6-2/TRBV6-3	TRBJ2-1	ASTDSGSAEQF
TRBV5-1	TRBJ2-3	ASSIDLTDTQY
TRBV12-3/TRBV12-4	TRBJ2-2	ASRSDTGELF
TRBV7-9	TRBJ2-7	ASSASPLYEQY
TRBV29-1	TRBJ2-2	SVGQYTGELF
TRBV12-3/TRBV12-4	TRBJ1-5	ASSLEGTAGGNQPQH
TRBV12-3/TRBV12-4	TRBJ2-5	ASSVAGGLPGTQY
TRBV29-1	TRBJ2-7	SVDRSGADSYEQY
TRBV20-1	TRBJ2-2	SAPQTGVTGELF
TRBV20-1	TRBJ2-1	SASPTEYNEQF
TRBV5-1	TRBJ2-3	ASSLAGTGGGDTQY
TRBV20-1	TRBJ2-5	SATRLETQY
TRBV6-2/TRBV6-3	TRBJ1-5	ASSKTGGGQPQH
TRBV3-1	TRBJ2-7	ASSPPERGTNEQY
TRBV12-3/TRBV12-4	TRBJ2-7	ASSLRGCEQY
TRBV19	TRBJ1-1	ASSKPHGQFMNTEAF
TRBV29-1	TRBJ2-7	SVDTSPFLSYEQY
TRBV6-9	TRBJ2-1	GASYRGRGNEQF
TRBV12-3/TRBV12-4	TRBJ2-5	ASSSSGTETQY
TRBV11-2	TRBJ2-4	ASRKGAGLDDRGAKNIQY
TRBV28	TRBJ2-3	ASSNDRGSTDTQY
TRBV6-5	TRBJ1-2	ASSYERSFYGYT
TRBV5-8	TRBJ1-2	ASSSDSLRGYT
TRBV7-9	TRBJ2-7	ASSPGGQGGYYEQY
TRBV12-3/TRBV12-4	TRBJ2-2	ASFIGTSGSYTGELF
TRBV15	TRBJ2-2	ATSNRLTNRELF
TRBV3-1	TRBJ1-1	ASSLLSRAEAF
TRBV6-2/TRBV6-3	TRBJ2-3	ASSPGLAFSDTQY